This TCR beta chain was identified during a study of shared clonotypes between healthy human individuals. With respect to this clone: Its target is not known.

Clones were sequenced by immunoSEQ multiplex PCR, and TCRdb holds only the in-frame ones, with some missing. The table has 2.3 million or so clones, approximately 93% seen once. Trimming took 1 base from V and 7 from J, leaving 10 bases between them. The germline V gene encodes CDR1 LNHDA and CDR2 SQIVND (reference sequence). There are 14 residues in the CDR3. Broader study findings: Memory subsets had estimated richness that was generally smaller than that of naive subsets. Approximately 4.5% was the fraction of naive CD4 clonotypes found shared across four donors. Clonotype sharing among donors was thought likely to change with sequencing depth.

The receptor comes from a man aged 18 to 30 in good health. Some clones in this sample may be carry-over from other donors' samples. This rearrangement joins TRBV19 to TRBJ1-4, with no clear D. Sequences were obtained from naive CD4+ T cells from PBMCs. Subset here: CD45RA+ positively selected. The CDR3 here is CASSIGGGSEKLFF. The CDR3 DNA is TGTGCCAGTAGTATAGGGGGAGGAAGTGAAAAACTGTTTTTT.